This is a list of T cell receptor beta chains from one sample in a study of T cells in placental villitis. The assay was immunoSEQ multiplex PCR, and TCRdb's table has in-frame clones only and misses some. The sample holds about 1,500 clones; 76% are singletons and the top ten take about 13%. Input material: placental tissue containing maternal and fetal cells. The receptors were sampled from a human patient with villitis of unknown etiology; the placental T cells may come from both mother and fetus. Each CDR3 is given with its conserved first and last residue. The D gene is left open where the match is weak. The size entry is marked missing in some rows and otherwise reads once, few, many or a size class.

few,TRBJ2-5,-,TRBV27,TGTGCCAGCAGGAAGGGGCAATATGAGACCCAGTACTTC,CASRKGQYETQYF
-,TRBJ1-1,-,TRBV29-1,TGCAGCGTTGGATCAGCGAACACTGAAGCTTTCTTT,CSVGSANTEAFF
-,TRBJ1-1,-,TRBV27,TGTGCCAGCAGTTCCGCGAACACTGAAGCTTTCTTT,CASSSANTEAFF
-,TRBJ1-1,-,TRBV6-5,TGTGCCAGCAGCCAAGGGTTCTCCGGTGAAGCTTTCTTT,CASSQGFSGEAFF
-,TRBJ2-1,TRBD2,TRBV13,TGTGCCAGCAGCAAACCCAGCGGGAGAAGGAATGAGCAGTTCTTC,CASSKPSGRRNEQFF
once,TRBJ2-2,-,TRBV6-2/TRBV6-3,TGTGCCAGCAGTCGCACCGGGGAGCTGTTTTTT,CASSRTGELFF
-,TRBJ2-1,TRBD2,TRBV27,TGTGCCAGCAGTTTTTGGGGGGGCAATGAGCAGTTCTTC,CASSFWGGNEQFF
-,TRBJ2-2,TRBD2,TRBV7-9,TGTGCCAGCAGCCCCATCGGGACTAGCAGGAGGGAGCTGTTTTTT,CASSPIGTSRRELFF
-,TRBJ1-2,-,TRBV10-3,TGTGCCATCAGTGAGTCTCGGGACACCTATGGCTACACCTTC,CAISESRDTYGYTF
-,TRBJ2-1,TRBD2,TRBV19,TGTGCCAGTAGTTATAGCGGGAACAATGAGCAGTTCTTC,CASSYSGNNEQFF
-,TRBJ2-7,-,TRBV5-1,TGCGCCAGCAGCTTGGACGGAGTCTACGAGCAGTACTTC,CASSLDGVYEQYF
-,TRBJ1-2,-,TRBV7-3,TGTGCCAGCAGCTCCACCGGGACAACTAACTATGGCTACACCTTC,CASSSTGTTNYGYTF
-,TRBJ1-1,-,TRBV5-1,TGCGCCAGCAGCCACGGCTATTGGGGGAACACTGAAGCTTTCTTT,CASSHGYWGNTEAFF
few,TRBJ2-1,TRBD2,TRBV12-5,TGTGCTAGTGGTTTGGCGCGTTTAGGGACTAGCGGGAGCATGAATGAGCAGTTCTTC,CASGLARLGTSGSMNEQFF
-,TRBJ2-2,TRBD1,TRBV11-3,TGTGCCAGCAGCCCTGACAGGGGTAACACCGGGGAGCTGTTTTTT,CASSPDRGNTGELFF
few,TRBJ1-1,-,TRBV29-1,TGCAGCGTTCTTGCAGGGTGGACTGAAGCTTTCTTT,CSVLAGWTEAFF
-,TRBJ2-1,TRBD2,TRBV5-4,TGTGCCAGCAGCCTCCGCGCGCAATTGGCGGGAGGGCTTGAGCAGTTCTTC,CASSLRAQLAGGLEQFF
few,TRBJ2-7,-,TRBV5-1,TGCGCCAGCAGCCCCGGGACCTCTTTTTGGGAGCAGTACTTC,CASSPGTSFWEQYF
-,TRBJ2-3,TRBD2,TRBV15,TGTGCCACCAGCAGAGATCTTGCTAGCGGGTTCGCAGATACGCAGTATTTT,CATSRDLASGFADTQYF
-,TRBJ2-5,-,TRBV6-2/TRBV6-3,TGTGCCAGCAGTTACTCGAACGGGGAAGAGACCCAGTACTTC,CASSYSNGEETQYF
-,TRBJ1-1,-,TRBV19,TGTGCCAGTAGTATCGACAAGGGATCGGCTTTCTTT,CASSIDKGSAFF
few,TRBJ1-1,-,TRBV6-5,TGTGCCAGCATGGCAGTGGCTGAAGCTTTCTTT,CASMAVAEAFF
-,TRBJ1-3,TRBD1,TRBV19,TGTGCCAGTACCTCATACGGGACAGACCGGATGCGGAACACCATATATTTT,CASTSYGTDRMRNTIYF
once,TRBJ1-2,TRBD1,TRBV27,TGTGCCAGCAGTTTTTGGGACAGGGGTGGCTACACCTTC,CASSFWDRGGYTF
-,TRBJ2-5,-,TRBV13,TGTGCCAGCAGCTTACGGACAGTCCAAGAGACCCAGTACTTC,CASSLRTVQETQYF
-,TRBJ1-5,-,TRBV19,TGTGCCAGTAGTATAGGGGGGAATCAGCCCCAGCATTTT,CASSIGGNQPQHF
-,TRBJ1-1,TRBD1,TRBV5-1,TGCGCCAGCAGCTTGTCAGGGGCAGGGGGCGGCACTGAAGCTTTCTTT,CASSLSGAGGGTEAFF
-,TRBJ1-6,-,TRBV5-6,TGTGCCAGCAGCGGACAGCAGAATTCACCCCTCCACTTT,CASSGQQNSPLHF
once,TRBJ2-4,-,TRBV19,TGTGCCAGTAGCTGGGGGACCTCAATAAACATTCAGTACTTC,CASSWGTSINIQYF
-,TRBJ1-2,-,TRBV6-5,TGTGCCAGCAGTTACTCCACGGGAGGCTACACCTTC,CASSYSTGGYTF
-,TRBJ2-7,TRBD2,TRBV5-1,TGCGCCAGCAGCTTGCGGGAGGTAGGAGAGCAGTACTTC,CASSLREVGEQYF
-,TRBJ2-7,-,TRBV12-3/TRBV12-4,TGTGCCAGCGGAAACTCCGGGGCCTACGAGCAGTACTTC,CASGNSGAYEQYF
few,TRBJ2-7,TRBD1,TRBV6-5,TGTGCCAGCTACAGGGGGTGGGGATACGAGCAGTACTTC,CASYRGWGYEQYF
-,TRBJ2-6,-,TRBV5-1,TGCGCCAGCAGCCCCTCTAGCTTCTCTGGGGCCAACGTCCTGACTTTC,CASSPSSFSGANVLTF
once,TRBJ1-3,TRBD1,TRBV5-1,TGCGCCAGCAGCCTAGGGACAGGGGCCCTCCGCTCTGGAAACACCATATATTTT,CASSLGTGALRSGNTIYF
-,TRBJ1-2,-,TRBV14,TGTGCCAGCAGCCCCTTCGACAAGGGGCTGGGCGGCTACACCTTC,CASSPFDKGLGGYTF
-,TRBJ2-1,-,TRBV2,TGTGCCAGCCTAGGGGCATCCTACAATGAGCAGTTCTTC,CASLGASYNEQFF
-,TRBJ2-7,-,TRBV2,TGTGCCAGCAGTGAAGGGGCAGGGAACTCCTACGAGCAGTACTTC,CASSEGAGNSYEQYF
once,TRBJ1-4,-,TRBV4-3,TGCGCCAGCAGCCAAGAAGCAAGGGGTGGGGAAAAACTGTTTTTT,CASSQEARGGEKLFF
-,TRBJ1-3,TRBD1,TRBV5-5,TGTGCCAGCAGCCCTGGACAGGGGCCCTCTGGAAACACCATATATTTT,CASSPGQGPSGNTIYF